This T cell receptor (beta chain) was recovered during a study of cytomegalovirus exposure and HLA in healthy donors. The V gene end was trimmed by 2 bases and the J gene end by 12 bases; junction bases not matched to a gene: 11. Per the germline V gene, CDR1 is MDHEN and CDR2 is SYDVKM. CDR3 length equals 14 residues. TCRdb keeps only in-frame clones here, not all; method: immunoSEQ multiplex PCR. The table has 75,000 to 90,000 clones, 85% to 95% seen once. The chain uses TRBV28 and TRBJ2-7, with 9 positions matching TRBD2. Material: PBMCs. The receptor's source is a woman in her late teens or twenties in good health and CMV-seronegative. Written as DNA, the CDR3 is TGTGCCAGCAGTTTACGGGCTAGCGGGACACGTAGGTACTTC. Encoded protein: CASSLRASGTRRYF.